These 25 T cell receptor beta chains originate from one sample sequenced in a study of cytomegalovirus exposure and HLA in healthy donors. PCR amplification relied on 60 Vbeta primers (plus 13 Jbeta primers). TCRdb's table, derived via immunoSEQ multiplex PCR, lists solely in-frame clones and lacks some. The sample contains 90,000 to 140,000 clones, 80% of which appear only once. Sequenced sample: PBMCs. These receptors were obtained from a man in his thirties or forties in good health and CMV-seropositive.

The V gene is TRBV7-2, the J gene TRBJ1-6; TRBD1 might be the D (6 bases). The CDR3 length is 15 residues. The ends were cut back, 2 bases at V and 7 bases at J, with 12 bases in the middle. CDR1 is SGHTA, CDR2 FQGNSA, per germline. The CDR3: CASSLLGAVNSPLHF. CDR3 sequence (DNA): TGTGCCAGCAGCTTACTGGGGGCGGTAAATTCACCCCTCCACTTT. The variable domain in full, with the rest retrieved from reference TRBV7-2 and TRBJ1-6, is GAGVSQSPSNKVTEKGKDVELRCDPISGHTALYWYRQSLGQGLEFLIYFQGNSAPDKSGLPSDRFSAERTGGSVSTLTIQRTQQEDSAVYLCASSLLGAVNSPLHFGNGTRLTVT.

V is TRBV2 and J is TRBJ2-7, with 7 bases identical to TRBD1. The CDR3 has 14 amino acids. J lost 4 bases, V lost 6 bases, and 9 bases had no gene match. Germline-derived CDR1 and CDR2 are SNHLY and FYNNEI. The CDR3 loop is CASRPRQGIYEQYF. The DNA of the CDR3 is TGTGCCAGCAGACCCCGACAGGGAATATACGAGCAGTACTTC. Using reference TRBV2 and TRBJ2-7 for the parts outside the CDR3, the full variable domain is EPEVTQTPSHQVTQMGQEVILRCVPISNHLYFYWYRQILGQKVEFLVSFYNNEISEKSEIFDDQFSVERPDGSNFTLKIRSTKLEDSAMYFCASRPRQGIYEQYFGPGTRLTVT.

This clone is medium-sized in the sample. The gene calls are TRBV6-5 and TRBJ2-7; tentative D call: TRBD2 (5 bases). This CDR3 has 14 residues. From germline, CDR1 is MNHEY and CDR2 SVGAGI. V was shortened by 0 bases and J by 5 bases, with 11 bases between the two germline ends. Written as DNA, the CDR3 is TGTGCCAGCAGTTACTCACTGGAGGTCGACGAGCAGTACTTC. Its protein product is CASSYSLEVDEQYF.

The chain's CDR3 is CASSLSYSGGYTDTQYF. In DNA, the CDR3 is TGCGCCAGCAGCTTGAGTTATAGCGGGGGTTACACAGATACGCAGTATTTT. This sequence joins TRBV5-1 and TRBJ2-3; TRBD2 matches 9 bases. Germline loops: CDR1 SGHRS, CDR2 YFSETQ. This CDR3 comprises 17 residues. The ends lost 1 base at V and 2 bases at J; junction bases unmatched: 8.

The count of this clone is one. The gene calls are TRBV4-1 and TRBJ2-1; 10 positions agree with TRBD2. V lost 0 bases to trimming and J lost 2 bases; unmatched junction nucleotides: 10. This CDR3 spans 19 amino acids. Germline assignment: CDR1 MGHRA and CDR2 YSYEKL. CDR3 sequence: CASSQETLAGAETYNEQFF. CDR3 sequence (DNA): TGCGCCAGCAGCCAAGAGACGCTAGCGGGGGCTGAAACCTACAATGAGCAGTTCTTC.

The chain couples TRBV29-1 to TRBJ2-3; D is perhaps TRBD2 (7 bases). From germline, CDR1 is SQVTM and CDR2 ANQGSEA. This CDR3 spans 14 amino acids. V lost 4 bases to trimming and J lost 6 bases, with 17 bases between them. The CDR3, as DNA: TGCAGCGTTGGAAGAGGGGGGGCCTCTGATACGCAGTATTTT. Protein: CSVGRGGASDTQYF.

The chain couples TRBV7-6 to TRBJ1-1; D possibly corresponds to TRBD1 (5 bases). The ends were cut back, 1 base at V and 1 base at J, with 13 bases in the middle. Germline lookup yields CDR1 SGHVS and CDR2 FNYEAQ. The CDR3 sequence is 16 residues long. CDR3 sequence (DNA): TGTGCCAGCAGCTTAGTTGACAGCCGTAAGAACACTGAAGCTTTCTTT. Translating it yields CASSLVDSRKNTEAFF.

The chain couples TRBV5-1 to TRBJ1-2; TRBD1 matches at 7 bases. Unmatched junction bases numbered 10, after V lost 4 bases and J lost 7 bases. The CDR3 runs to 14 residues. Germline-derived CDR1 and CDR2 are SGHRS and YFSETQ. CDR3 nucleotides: TGCGCCAGCAGCGTGGAAAACAGGGGCGCTGGCTACACCTTC. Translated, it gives CASSVENRGAGYTF.

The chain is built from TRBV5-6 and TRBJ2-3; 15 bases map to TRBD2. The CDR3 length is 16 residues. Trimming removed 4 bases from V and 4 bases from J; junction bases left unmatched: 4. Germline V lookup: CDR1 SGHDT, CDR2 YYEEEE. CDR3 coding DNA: TGTGCCAGCAGCACCGGACTAGCGGGGGGGGCAGATACGCAGTATTTT. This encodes CASSTGLAGGADTQYF.

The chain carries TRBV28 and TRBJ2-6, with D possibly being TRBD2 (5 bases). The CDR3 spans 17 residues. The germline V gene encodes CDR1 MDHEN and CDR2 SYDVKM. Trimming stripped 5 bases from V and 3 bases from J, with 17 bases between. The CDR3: CASSPMRGRSGANVLTF. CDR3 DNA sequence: TGTGCCAGCAGTCCGATGAGAGGGCGTAGTGGGGCCAACGTCCTGACTTTC.

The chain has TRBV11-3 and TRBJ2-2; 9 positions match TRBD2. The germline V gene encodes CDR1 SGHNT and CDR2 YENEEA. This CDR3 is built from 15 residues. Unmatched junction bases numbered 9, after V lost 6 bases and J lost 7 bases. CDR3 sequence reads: CASSPTASGNGELFF. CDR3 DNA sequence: TGTGCCAGCAGTCCAACCGCTAGCGGGAACGGGGAGCTGTTTTTT.

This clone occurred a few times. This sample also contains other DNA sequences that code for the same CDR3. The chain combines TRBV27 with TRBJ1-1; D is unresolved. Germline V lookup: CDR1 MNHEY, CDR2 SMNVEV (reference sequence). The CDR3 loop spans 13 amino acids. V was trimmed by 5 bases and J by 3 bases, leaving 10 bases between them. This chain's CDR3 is CASSPKRDTEAFF. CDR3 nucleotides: TGTGCCAGCAGTCCAAAACGGGACACTGAAGCTTTCTTT.

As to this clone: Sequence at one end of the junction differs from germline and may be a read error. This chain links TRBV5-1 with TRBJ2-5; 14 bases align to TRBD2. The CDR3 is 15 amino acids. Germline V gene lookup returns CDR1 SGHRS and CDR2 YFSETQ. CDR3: CASGLGTSGGETQYF. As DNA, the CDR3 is TGCGCCAGCGGCTTGGGGACTAGCGGGGGTGAGACCCAGTACTTC.

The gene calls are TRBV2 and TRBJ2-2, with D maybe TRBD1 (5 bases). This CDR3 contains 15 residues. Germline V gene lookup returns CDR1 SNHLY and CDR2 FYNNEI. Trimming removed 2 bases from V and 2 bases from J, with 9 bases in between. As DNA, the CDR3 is TGTGCCAGCAGTGAATCCAGGGTTAACACCGGGGAGCTGTTTTTT. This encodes CASSESRVNTGELFF.

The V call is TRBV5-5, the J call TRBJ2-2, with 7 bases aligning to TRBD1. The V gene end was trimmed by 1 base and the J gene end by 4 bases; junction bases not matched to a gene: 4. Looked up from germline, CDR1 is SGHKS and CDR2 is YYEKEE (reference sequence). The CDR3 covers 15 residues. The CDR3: CASSLPGGRTGELFF. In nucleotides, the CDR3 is TGTGCCAGCAGCTTGCCAGGGGGTCGCACCGGGGAGCTGTTTTTT.

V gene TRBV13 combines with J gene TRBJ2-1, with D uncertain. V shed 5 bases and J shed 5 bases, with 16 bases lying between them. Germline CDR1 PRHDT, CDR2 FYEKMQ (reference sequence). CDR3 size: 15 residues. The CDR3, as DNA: TGTGCCAGCAGCCAGGTCCGGTGGCTTAACAATGAGCAGTTCTTC. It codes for CASSQVRWLNNEQFF.

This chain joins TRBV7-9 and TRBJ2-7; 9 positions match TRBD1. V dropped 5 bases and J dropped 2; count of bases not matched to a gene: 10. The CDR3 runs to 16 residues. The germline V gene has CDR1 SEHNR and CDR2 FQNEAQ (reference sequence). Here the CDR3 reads CASSNRDRDMTYEQYF. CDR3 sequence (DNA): TGTGCCAGCAGCAACCGGGACAGGGATATGACCTACGAGCAGTACTTC.

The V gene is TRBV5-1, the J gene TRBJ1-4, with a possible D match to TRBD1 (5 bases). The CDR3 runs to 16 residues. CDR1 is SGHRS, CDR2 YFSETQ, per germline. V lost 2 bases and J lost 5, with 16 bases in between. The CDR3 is CASSFFGTGGNEKLFF. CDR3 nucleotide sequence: TGCGCCAGCAGCTTTTTCGGGACGGGGGGGAATGAAAAACTGTTTTTT.

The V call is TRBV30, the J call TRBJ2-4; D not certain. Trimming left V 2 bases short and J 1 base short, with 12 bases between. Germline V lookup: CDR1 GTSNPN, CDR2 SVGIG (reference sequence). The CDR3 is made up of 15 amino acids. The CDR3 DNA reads TGTGCCTGGAGTAACGGGTATGGGGCCAAAAACATTCAGTACTTC. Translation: CAWSNGYGAKNIQYF.

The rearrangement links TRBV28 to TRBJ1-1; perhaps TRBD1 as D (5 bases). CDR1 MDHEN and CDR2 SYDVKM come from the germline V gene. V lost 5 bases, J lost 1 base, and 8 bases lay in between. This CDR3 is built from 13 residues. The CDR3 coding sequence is TGTGCCAGCAGTAGGGGATGGAACACTGAAGCTTTCTTT. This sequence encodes CASSRGWNTEAFF. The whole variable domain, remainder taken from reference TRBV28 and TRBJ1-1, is DVKVTQSSRYLVKRTGEKVFLECVQDMDHENMFWYRQDPGLGLRLIYFSYDVKMKEKGDIPEGYSVSREKKERFSLILESASTNQTSMYLCASSRGWNTEAFFGQGTRLTVV.

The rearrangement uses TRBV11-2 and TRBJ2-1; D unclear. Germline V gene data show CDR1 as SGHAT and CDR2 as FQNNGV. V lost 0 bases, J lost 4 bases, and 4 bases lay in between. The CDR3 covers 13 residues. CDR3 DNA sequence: TGTGCCAGCAGCTTAGATCGGTACAATGAGCAGTTCTTC. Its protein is CASSLDRYNEQFF.

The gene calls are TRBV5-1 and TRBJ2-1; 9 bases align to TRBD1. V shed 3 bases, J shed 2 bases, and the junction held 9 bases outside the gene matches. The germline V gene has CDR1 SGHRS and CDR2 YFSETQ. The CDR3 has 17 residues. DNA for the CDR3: TGCGCCAGCAGCTGGGGACCCGGGACAGGGACCTACAATGAGCAGTTCTTC. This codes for CASSWGPGTGTYNEQFF.

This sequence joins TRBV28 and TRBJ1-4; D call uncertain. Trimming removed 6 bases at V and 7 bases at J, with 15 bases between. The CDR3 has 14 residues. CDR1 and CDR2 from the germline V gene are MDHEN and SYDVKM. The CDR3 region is CASSIRGGGEKLFF. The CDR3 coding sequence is TGTGCCAGCAGCATACGGGGAGGCGGTGAAAAACTGTTTTTT.

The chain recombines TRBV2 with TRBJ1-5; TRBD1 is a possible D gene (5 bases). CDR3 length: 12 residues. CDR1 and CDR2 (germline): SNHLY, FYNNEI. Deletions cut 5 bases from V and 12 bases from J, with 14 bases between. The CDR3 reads CASSSGGGFQHF. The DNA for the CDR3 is TGTGCCAGCAGTAGCGGGGGGGGATTCCAGCATTTT.

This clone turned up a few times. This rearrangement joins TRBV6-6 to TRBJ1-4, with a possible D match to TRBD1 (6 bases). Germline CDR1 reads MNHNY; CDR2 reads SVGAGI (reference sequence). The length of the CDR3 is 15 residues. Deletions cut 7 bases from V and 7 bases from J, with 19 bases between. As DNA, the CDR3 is TGTGCCAGCAATCTGGGGGCAGTTGAAAGTGAAAAACTGTTTTTT. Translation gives CASNLGAVESEKLFF.